The clone carrying this TCR beta chain was counted a single time. Original handling: Nucleated cell counts were estimated from reference gene primer amplification. Assay: immunoSEQ multiplex PCR; the TCRdb copy retains only in-frame clones and omits some. V and J calls plus clone size are reproduced from that table; the DNA served to infer D and trimming. Among about 140,000 clones listed, 82% were seen once. These data originate in a study of blood T cell repertoires in COVID-19. Study in general: Some COVID-19 samples were acute and others convalescent; all came from the United States, Italy and Spain. T cells, B-cell-depleted T cells, or PBMCs supplied cDNA or gDNA.

V was pared by 6 bases and J by 4 bases, with 12 bases between. The length of the CDR3 is 14 residues. Germline values: CDR1 MDHEN, CDR2 SYDVKM. V is TRBV28 and J is TRBJ1-4; maybe TRBD1 (5 bases). Material: peripheral blood. This receptor was obtained from a woman older than 75 with acute or convalescent COVID-19. The CDR3 DNA follows: TGTGCCAGCAGCACACAGGCTTTTAATGAAAAACTGTTTTTT. Its protein product is CASSTQAFNEKLFF. The variable domain in full, with the rest retrieved from reference TRBV28 and TRBJ1-4, is DVKVTQSSRYLVKRTGEKVFLECVQDMDHENMFWYRQDPGLGLRLIYFSYDVKMKEKGDIPEGYSVSREKKERFSLILESASTNQTSMYLCASSTQAFNEKLFFGSGTQLSVL.